A selection of T cell receptor beta chains follows, all from one sample in a study of CD8 T cells in ankylosing spondylitis. Each CDR3 protein is one row after TCRdb ran MiXCR on the 5' RACE reads. Counted here are roughly 700,000 distinct CDR3 sequences, around 19% occurring once; the ten biggest clones make up about a fifth. The source material was blood, either unsorted or a sorted T cell fraction (not recorded which). Receptor source: a male donor with ankylosing spondylitis. The CDR3 runs from the conserved cysteine through the conserved F or W. D genes are given only for firm matches. A row's size may be missing; if present it is once, few, many or a size class.

TRBJ2-7 TRBV7-8 - TRBD2 CASSLVAVSGRFSYEQYF TGTGCCAGCAGCTTGGTAGCGGTTAGCGGGAGGTTCTCCTACGAGCAGTACTTC
TRBJ1-5 TRBV4-1 - - CASSQVFTSNQPQHF TGCGCCAGCAGCCAAGTTTTTACGAGCAATCAGCCCCAGCATTTT
TRBJ2-1 TRBV7-9 few - CASSLASDYNEQFF TGTGCCAGCAGCTTAGCATCAGATTACAATGAGCAGTTCTTC
TRBJ2-5 TRBV20-1 - - CSARDGNAGETQYF TGCAGTGCTAGAGACGGGAACGCGGGGGAGACCCAGTACTTC
TRBJ2-1 TRBV7-2 - - CASSREIRFGEQFF TGTGCCAGCAGCCGAGAAATCCGGTTCGGTGAGCAGTTCTTC
TRBJ2-4 TRBV6-6 - - CASSYSNQGYGYF TGTGCCAGCAGTTACTCGAACCAGGGGTACGGTTACTTC
TRBJ2-7 TRBV29-1 - TRBD1 CSVGQALSYEQYF TGCAGCGTCGGACAGGCACTCTCCTACGAGCAGTACTTC
TRBJ1-6 TRBV4-3 - TRBD1 CASSQEADRSNSPLHF TGCGCCAGCAGCCAAGAGGCGGACAGGAGCAATTCACCCCTCCACTTT
TRBJ2-1 TRBV4-3 - TRBD1 CASSWDRNNEQFF TGCGCCAGCAGCTGGGACAGGAACAATGAGCAGTTCTTC
TRBJ2-1 TRBV5-1 - TRBD2 CASSLDTTSDDEQFF TGCGCCAGCAGCTTGGATACGACTAGCGACGATGAGCAGTTCTTC
TRBJ2-2 TRBV6-5 - TRBD2 CASTSATSGGHGELFF TGTGCCAGCACTTCGGCCACTAGCGGGGGTCACGGGGAGCTGTTTTTT
TRBJ2-5 TRBV5-5 few TRBD1 CASSHGTGSFETQYF TGTGCCAGCAGCCACGGGACAGGGTCGTTTGAGACCCAGTACTTC
TRBJ1-3 TRBV12-3/TRBV12-4 - - CASSLTGTNTIYF TGTGCCAGCAGTTTAACAGGGACAAACACCATATATTTT
TRBJ2-3 TRBV11-2 - - CASSSREWRGTDTQYF TGTGCCAGCAGCTCCCGCGAGTGGCGCGGCACAGATACGCAGTATTTT
TRBJ2-3 TRBV24-1 few - CATSDNDKPGGTDTQYF TGTGCCACCAGTGATAACGACAAGCCTGGTGGCACAGATACGCAGTATTTT
TRBJ1-5 TRBV7-2 many - CASSRDNNQPQHF TGTGCCAGCAGCCGGGACAACAATCAGCCCCAGCATTTT
TRBJ2-7 TRBV7-9 - - CASSLAEAGGSYEQYF TGTGCCAGCAGCTTAGCGGAAGCAGGGGGGTCCTACGAGCAGTACTTC
TRBJ1-1 TRBV12-3/TRBV12-4 few - CASRIRAPNTEAFF TGTGCCAGCAGAATCCGGGCTCCAAACACTGAAGCTTTCTTT
TRBJ2-7 TRBV5-1 - - CASSLGELRYEQYF TGCGCCAGCAGCTTGGGGGAGCTCCGGTACGAGCAGTACTTC
TRBJ2-2 TRBV20-1 few - CSARPRGRVGSGELFF TGCAGTGCTAGACCTAGGGGCCGGGTCGGGTCCGGGGAGCTGTTTTTT
TRBJ1-2 TRBV5-6 few - CASSLNQNYGYTF TGTGCCAGCAGCTTAAATCAAAACTATGGCTACACCTTC
TRBJ2-7 TRBV7-3 - - CASRSPNSYEQYF TGTGCCAGCAGGTCCCCGAACTCCTACGAGCAGTACTTC
TRBJ2-2 TRBV5-1 - - CASSLLPSLHTGELFF TGCGCCAGCAGCTTGTTGCCTAGCCTACACACCGGGGAGCTGTTTTTT
TRBJ1-1 TRBV9 many TRBD1 CASSPVRAGGDAFF TGTGCCAGCAGCCCAGTGAGGGCAGGGGGTGATGCTTTCTTT
TRBJ2-7 TRBV19 - TRBD2 CASSPSGGQAYEQYF TGTGCCAGTAGCCCCTCGGGGGGTCAAGCCTACGAGCAGTACTTC
TRBJ1-3 TRBV18 - - CASSAYSSGNTIYF TGTGCCAGCTCCGCCTACAGCTCTGGAAACACCATATATTTT
TRBJ2-1 TRBV15 - - CATSRGWGYNEQFF TGTGCCACCAGCAGGGGGTGGGGGTACAATGAGCAGTTCTTC
TRBJ1-2 TRBV27 once TRBD1 CASSFRAGTASYGYTF TGTGCCAGCAGTTTTCGCGCCGGGACAGCGAGCTATGGCTACACCTTC
TRBJ2-1 TRBV6-2/TRBV6-3 few TRBD1 CASSRARRTGFYNEQFF TGTGCCAGCAGTCGAGCCCGTCGGACAGGGTTCTACAATGAGCAGTTCTTC
TRBJ2-7 TRBV3-1 - TRBD1 CASSQGTHRGEQYF TGTGCCAGCAGCCAAGGCACCCACAGGGGCGAGCAGTACTTC
TRBJ2-1 TRBV7-9 many TRBD1 CASSVGTGAYSEQFF TGTGCCAGCAGCGTCGGGACAGGGGCTTACAGTGAGCAGTTCTTC
TRBJ2-1 TRBV5-5 few - CASTGGTLSSYNEQFF TGTGCCAGCACCGGGGGGACACTGAGCTCCTACAATGAGCAGTTCTTC